This passage covers 6 T cell receptor beta chains from one sample sequenced in a study of technical replicates of blood from a handful of donors (dated by TCRdb to about 2017). Libraries came from the immunoSEQ multiplex PCR assay. TCRdb mirrors the immuneACCESS table, restricted to in-frame sequences. Some clones are absent from its copies; in checked studies, under half trace to an unresolved V gene, and the reason for the others is unknown. Counted in this sample were roughly 100,000 clones; 96% of them appeared once. Roughly 0.21% of the sample rests with the top ten. Sequencing was performed on T cells isolated from PBMCs. The source of these receptors is a human donor in good health.

V usage is TRBV27 and J usage is TRBJ2-2; 7 bases are shared with TRBD2. This CDR3 is built from 17 residues. The trim removed 5 bases at V and 0 bases at J, leaving 9 bases unmatched. The germline gives CDR1 MNHEY, CDR2 SMNVEV (reference sequence). DNA for the CDR3: TGTGCCAGCAGTCGCCCCCTGGGGGGGGCGAACACCGGGGAGCTGTTTTTT. Its translation: CASSRPLGGANTGELFF.

J is TRBJ1-4 and V is TRBV5-5, with 8 positions matching TRBD1. Per the germline V gene, CDR1 is SGHKS and CDR2 is YYEKEE (reference sequence). The CDR3 runs to 15 residues. The ends lost 5 bases at V and 0 bases at J; junction bases unmatched: 3. For the CDR3, the DNA is TGTGCCAGCAGTTCACAGGGGGCAACTAATGAAAAACTGTTTTTT. Amino acid sequence: CASSSQGATNEKLFF.

The chain has TRBV11-2 and TRBJ2-1; 11 nucleotides line up with TRBD2. From germline, CDR1 is SGHAT and CDR2 FQNNGV. Unmatched junction bases numbered 7, after V lost 6 bases and J lost 6 bases. The CDR3 loop spans 15 amino acids. CDR3 protein: CASRPALAGVNEQFF. As DNA, the CDR3 is TGTGCCAGCAGGCCCGCACTAGCGGGAGTCAATGAGCAGTTCTTC.

The V and J genes are TRBV11-2 and TRBJ2-1, with D perhaps matching TRBD2 (5 bases). There are 18 residues in the CDR3. V lost 6 bases, J lost 8 bases, and 29 bases lay in between. From germline, CDR1 is SGHAT and CDR2 FQNNGV. This chain's CDR3 is CASRASGTVPRAVHEQFF. The CDR3 nucleotides are TGTGCCAGCAGGGCCTCGGGAACAGTTCCAAGAGCAGTCCATGAGCAGTTCTTC.

The V and J genes are TRBV6-5 and TRBJ1-1; TRBD1 matches at 7 bases. J was trimmed by 10 bases and V by 8 bases; bases with no gene match: 19. Germline V lookup: CDR1 MNHEY, CDR2 SVGAGI. This CDR3 spans 15 amino acids. The CDR3 spells CASVPSDRSEVRAFF. CDR3 coding DNA: TGTGCCAGCGTACCCTCGGACAGGTCGGAGGTTAGAGCTTTCTTT.

This sequence joins TRBV19 and TRBJ1-5, with TRBD1 matching over 7 bases. The CDR3 is 17 amino acids. The germline V gene has CDR1 LNHDA and CDR2 SQIVND (reference sequence). Trimming cost V 1 base and J 1 base; bases outside gene matches: 7. The CDR3 DNA reads TGTGCCAGTAGTATAGCCCCGGGACAGATAAGCAATCAGCCCCAGCATTTT. This encodes CASSIAPGQISNQPQHF.